This TCR beta chain was documented in a study of blood T cell repertoires in COVID-19. CDR1 and CDR2 from the germline V gene are SGHTS and YDEGEE. Trimming stripped 0 bases from V and 8 bases from J, with 9 bases between. The CDR3 loop spans 13 amino acids. Original processing methods: The assay estimated nucleated cells by amplifying reference gene primers. Only in-frame clones appear in the TCRdb table, and some are missing; sequencing was by immunoSEQ multiplex PCR. Clone size and the V and J calls come from that table; the DNA yielded D and trimming. The data contain under 95,000 clones, around 80% of them singletons.

This clonotype was sampled from a woman over 75 with acute or convalescent COVID-19. Sequencing was done on a sample of peripheral blood. The chain has TRBV5-8 and TRBJ2-4; no clear D. The CDR3 region has the DNA TGTGCCAGCAGCTTGGAATCCCGGGACATTCAGTACTTC. Its translation: CASSLESRDIQYF.